A single sample gave rise to the 16 T cell receptor beta chains below, sequenced in a study of blood T cell repertoires in COVID-19. Only in-frame clones appear in the TCRdb table, and some are missing; sequencing was by immunoSEQ multiplex PCR. The top ten clones hold 6.5% to 8% of a sample with under 200,000 clones, around 89% of them seen once. Sample: PBMCs or T cells enriched from blood (not recorded which). These receptors originate from a woman aged 45-65 years who had recovered from COVID-19.

This chain connects TRBV12-3 or TRBV12-4 to TRBJ1-4; no reliable D call. The V end was cut by 2 bases, the J end by 8 bases, with 6 bases between. The CDR3 extends over 12 amino acids. The CDR3 spells CASSLNGEKLFF. CDR3 in DNA: TGTGCCAGCAGTTTAAACGGGGAAAAACTGTTTTTT.

The chain has TRBV25-1 and TRBJ2-1; TRBD1 aligns across 7 bases. Unmatched junction bases numbered 6, after V lost 6 bases and J lost 7 bases. The CDR3 covers 13 residues. Germline CDR1 is MGHDK and CDR2 is SYGVNS. CDR3 loop: CASRVPTGNEQFF. The CDR3 DNA reads TGTGCCAGCAGGGTCCCGACAGGGAATGAGCAGTTCTTC.

The rearrangement links TRBV7-2 to TRBJ1-1, with TRBD1 identical over 7 bases. CDR3 length: 15 amino acids. Germline-derived CDR1 and CDR2 are SGHTA and FQGNSA. V gave up 2 bases and J gave up 1 base; unmatched junction bases: 4. The CDR3 loop is CASSLSRQGNTEAFF. CDR3 nucleotide sequence: TGTGCCAGCAGCTTATCGCGACAGGGGAACACTGAAGCTTTCTTT.

The J gene is TRBJ1-1, the V gene TRBV4-1; D not certain. The CDR3 covers 15 residues. Germline V gene data show CDR1 as MGHRA and CDR2 as YSYEKL. The ends were cut back, 4 bases at V and 0 bases at J, with 12 bases in the middle. CDR3 sequence reads: CASSLSPGVNTEAFF. The CDR3 region has the DNA TGCGCCAGCAGCCTCAGCCCCGGGGTGAACACTGAAGCTTTCTTT.

This clone has a handful of counts. CDR3 loop: CASTLLAGAPTGELFF. The CDR3 DNA reads TGTGCCAGTACCCTCTTAGCGGGGGCCCCCACCGGGGAGCTGTTTTTT. V and J are TRBV19 and TRBJ2-2; 9 nucleotides align to TRBD2. With V trimmed by 7 bases and J by 4 bases, 10 bases remained unmatched. From germline, CDR1 is LNHDA and CDR2 SQIVND (reference sequence). The CDR3 has 16 amino acids.

The chain couples TRBV7-2 to TRBJ2-7, with D possibly matching TRBD1 (5 bases). This CDR3 has 14 amino acids. Germline V CDR1 and CDR2: SGHTA, FQGNSA. V lost 2 bases and J lost 7, with 15 bases in between. The CDR3 reads CASSLRRTTEEQYF. The CDR3 nucleotides read TGTGCCAGCAGCTTAAGGCGGACAACCGAAGAGCAGTACTTC.

V and J are TRBV18 and TRBJ2-7; possibly TRBD1 for D (6 bases). V lost 6 bases to trimming and J lost 3 bases, with 21 bases between them. CDR3 length equals 16 residues. CDR1 is KGHSH, CDR2 LQKENI, per germline. CDR3 sequence: CASSDQGFRGNYEQYF. In nucleotides, the CDR3 is TGTGCCAGCTCGGACCAAGGATTTAGGGGGAACTACGAGCAGTACTTC.

Notes on this clone: The junction shows a germline mismatch at one end, possibly a read error. The J gene is TRBJ1-4, the V gene TRBV15; D call uncertain. CDR1 is LNHNV, CDR2 YYDKDF, per germline (reference sequence). This CDR3 spans 17 amino acids. Here the CDR3 reads CAISREAWVGANEKLFF. The DNA for the CDR3 is TGTGCCATCAGCAGAGAGGCGTGGGTGGGAGCTAATGAAAAACTGTTTTTT.

The rearrangement links TRBV25-1 to TRBJ1-5; TRBD1 matches 7 bases. Per the germline V gene, CDR1 is MGHDK and CDR2 is SYGVNS. This CDR3 spans 15 amino acids. Trimming removed 8 bases from V and 0 bases from J; junction bases left unmatched: 7. The CDR3 DNA reads as TGTGCCAGCGGCGACAGGGCTGATAGCAATCAGCCCCAGCATTTT. This codes for CASGDRADSNQPQHF.

The CDR3 coding sequence is TGTGCCAGCAGCTCCCCAGGGCGGGGGGGCGACACCGGGGAGCTGTTTTTT. Translating it yields CASSSPGRGGDTGELFF. V gene TRBV7-8 combines with J gene TRBJ2-2, with 9 nucleotides matching TRBD2. Losses at the gene ends were 4 bases for V and 3 bases for J; bases not matched to a gene: 9. This CDR3 region has 17 residues. Germline assignment: CDR1 SGHVS and CDR2 FQNEAQ.

The CDR3 DNA sequence: TGTGCCAGCGGCCCGGGGGGCAATCAGCCCCAGCATTTT. Translated, it gives CASGPGGNQPQHF. The chain carries TRBV12-3 or TRBV12-4 and TRBJ1-5; tentatively, D is TRBD1 (5 bases). V lost 8 bases and J 2 bases, leaving 10 bases between the germline ends. The CDR3 runs 13 residues.

This rearrangement joins TRBV19 to TRBJ2-2; a weak D match, TRBD1 (6 bases). Germline-derived CDR1 and CDR2 are LNHDA and SQIVND (reference sequence). CDR3 size: 14 residues. V lost 5 bases and J 5 bases, leaving 12 bases between the germline ends. The CDR3 region has the DNA TGTGCCAGTAGTTATCCTACAGGGACCGGGGAGCTGTTTTTT. As protein: CASSYPTGTGELFF.

The chain uses TRBV7-9 and TRBJ1-5; D is possibly TRBD1 (5 bases). V shed 1 base and J shed 11 bases, with 12 bases lying between them. CDR1 is SEHNR and CDR2 is FQNEAQ in the germline V gene (reference sequence). This CDR3 region has 13 residues. In DNA form, the CDR3 reads TGTGCCAGCAGCTTAGGGCAGGGTGCGACCCAGCATTTT. Translating it yields CASSLGQGATQHF.

The table lists this clone with a few counts. The rearrangement uses TRBV4-2 and TRBJ1-4; 7 bases line up with TRBD1. The V and J ends lost 5 bases and 4 bases, in that order; junction bases with no gene match: 7. Looked up from germline, CDR1 is LGHNA and CDR2 is YNFKEQ. This CDR3 spans 15 amino acids. CDR3 DNA: TGTGCCAGCAGCATAAGGGACAGCATTAATGAAAAACTGTTTTTT. Translating it yields CASSIRDSINEKLFF.

The J gene is TRBJ1-5, the V gene TRBV19; 10 bases are shared with TRBD1. Trimming at V came to 7 bases and at J to 3 bases, leaving 6 bases not matched to a gene. There are 15 residues in the CDR3. Germline V CDR1 and CDR2: LNHDA, SQIVND (reference sequence). CDR3 nucleotides: TGTGCCAGTATGGGGACAGGGGCCCTCAATCAGCCCCAGCATTTT. This gives the protein CASMGTGALNQPQHF.

The V and J genes are TRBV19 and TRBJ1-1; no definite D call. The CDR3 has 12 residues. In germline, CDR1 is LNHDA, CDR2 SQIVND (reference sequence). The V and J ends lost 6 bases and 5 bases respectively, with 10 bases between them. The CDR3 sequence is CASRKERTEAFF. For the CDR3, the DNA is TGTGCCAGTAGAAAGGAGAGAACTGAAGCTTTCTTT. Full variable domain (remainder filled in from reference TRBV19 and TRBJ1-1): DGGITQSPKYLFRKEGQNVTLSCEQNLNHDAMYWYRQDPGQGLRLIYYSQIVNDFQKGDIAEGYSVSREKKESFPLTVTSAQKNPTAFYLCASRKERTEAFFGQGTRLTVV.